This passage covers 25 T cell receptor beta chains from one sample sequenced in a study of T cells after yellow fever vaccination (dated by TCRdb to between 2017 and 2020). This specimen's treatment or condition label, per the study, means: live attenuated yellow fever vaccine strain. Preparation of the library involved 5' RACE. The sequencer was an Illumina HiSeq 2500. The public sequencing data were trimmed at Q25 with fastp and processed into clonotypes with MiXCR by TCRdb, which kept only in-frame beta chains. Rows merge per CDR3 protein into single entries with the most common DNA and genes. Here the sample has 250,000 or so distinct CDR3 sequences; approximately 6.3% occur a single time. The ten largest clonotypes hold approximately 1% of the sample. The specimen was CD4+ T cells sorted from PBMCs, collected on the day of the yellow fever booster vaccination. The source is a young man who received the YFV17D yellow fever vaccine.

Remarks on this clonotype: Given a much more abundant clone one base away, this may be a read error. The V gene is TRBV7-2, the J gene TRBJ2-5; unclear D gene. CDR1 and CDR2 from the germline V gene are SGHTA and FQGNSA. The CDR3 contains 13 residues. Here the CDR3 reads CASSLGAFEVRIF. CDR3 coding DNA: TGTGCCAGCAGCTTAGGGGCTTTTGAGGTCAGAATCTTC.

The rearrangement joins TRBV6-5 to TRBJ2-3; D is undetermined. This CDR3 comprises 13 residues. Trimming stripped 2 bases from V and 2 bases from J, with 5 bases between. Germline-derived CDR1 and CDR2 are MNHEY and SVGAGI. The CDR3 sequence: CASSYGPTDTQYF. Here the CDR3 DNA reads TGTGCCAGCAGTTACGGACCCACAGATACGCAGTATTTT.

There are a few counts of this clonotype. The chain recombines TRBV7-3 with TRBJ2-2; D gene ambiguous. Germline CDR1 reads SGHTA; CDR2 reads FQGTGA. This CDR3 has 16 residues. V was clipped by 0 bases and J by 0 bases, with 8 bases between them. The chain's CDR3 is CASSLTLTTNTGELFF. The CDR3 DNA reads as TGTGCCAGCAGCTTAACGTTGACAACGAACACCGGGGAGCTGTTTTTT. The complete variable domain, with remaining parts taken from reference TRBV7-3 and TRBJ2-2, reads GAGVSQTPSNKVTEKGKYVELRCDPISGHTALYWYRQSLGQGPEFLIYFQGTGAADDSGLPNDRFFAVRPEGSVSTLKIQRTERGDSAVYLCASSLTLTTNTGELFFGEGSRLTVL.

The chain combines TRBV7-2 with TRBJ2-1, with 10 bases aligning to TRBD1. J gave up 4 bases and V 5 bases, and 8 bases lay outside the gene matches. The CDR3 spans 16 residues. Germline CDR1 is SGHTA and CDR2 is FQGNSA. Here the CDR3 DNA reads TGTGCCAGCAGCCCCCCCGGGACAGGGGTATACAATGAGCAGTTCTTC. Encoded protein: CASSPPGTGVYNEQFF.

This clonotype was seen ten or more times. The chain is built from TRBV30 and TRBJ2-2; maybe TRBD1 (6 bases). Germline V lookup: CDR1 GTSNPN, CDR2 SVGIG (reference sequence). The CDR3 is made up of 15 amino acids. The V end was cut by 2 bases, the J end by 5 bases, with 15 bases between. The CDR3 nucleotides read TGTGCCTGGAGTCACTCCGGGACACGGACCGGGGAGCTGTTTTTT. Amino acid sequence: CAWSHSGTRTGELFF.

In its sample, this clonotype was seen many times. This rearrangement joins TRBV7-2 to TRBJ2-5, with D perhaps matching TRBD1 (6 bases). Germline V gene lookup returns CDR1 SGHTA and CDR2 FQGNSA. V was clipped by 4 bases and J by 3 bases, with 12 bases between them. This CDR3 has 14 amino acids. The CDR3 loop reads CASSYSTGKETQYF. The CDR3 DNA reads TGTGCCAGCAGCTATTCAACAGGGAAAGAGACCCAGTACTTC.

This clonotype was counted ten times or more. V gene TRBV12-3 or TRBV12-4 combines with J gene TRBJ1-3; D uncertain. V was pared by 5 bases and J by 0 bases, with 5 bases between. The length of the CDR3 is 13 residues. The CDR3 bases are TGTGCCAGCAGTGCGGACTCTGGAAACACCATATATTTT. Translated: CASSADSGNTIYF.

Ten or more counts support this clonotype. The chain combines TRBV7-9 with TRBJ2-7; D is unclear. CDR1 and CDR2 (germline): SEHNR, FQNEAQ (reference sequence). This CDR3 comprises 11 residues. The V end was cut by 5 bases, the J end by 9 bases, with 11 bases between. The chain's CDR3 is CASSPGWAQYF. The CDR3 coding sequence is TGTGCCAGCAGCCCTGGGTGGGCGCAGTACTTC.

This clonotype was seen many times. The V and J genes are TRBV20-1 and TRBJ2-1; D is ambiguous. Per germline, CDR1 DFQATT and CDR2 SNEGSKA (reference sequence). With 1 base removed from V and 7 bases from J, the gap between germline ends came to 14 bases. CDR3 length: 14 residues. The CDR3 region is CSARGRYSRNEQFF. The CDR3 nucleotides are TGCAGTGCTAGAGGGAGATACTCCCGGAATGAGCAGTTCTTC.

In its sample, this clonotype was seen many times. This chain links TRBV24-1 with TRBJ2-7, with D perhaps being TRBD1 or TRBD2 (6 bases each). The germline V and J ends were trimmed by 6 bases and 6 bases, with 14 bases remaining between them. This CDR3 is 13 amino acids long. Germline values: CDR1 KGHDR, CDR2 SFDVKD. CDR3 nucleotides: TGTGCCACCAGTTTGCCCGGGGGCGGCGAGCAGTACTTC. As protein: CATSLPGGGEQYF.

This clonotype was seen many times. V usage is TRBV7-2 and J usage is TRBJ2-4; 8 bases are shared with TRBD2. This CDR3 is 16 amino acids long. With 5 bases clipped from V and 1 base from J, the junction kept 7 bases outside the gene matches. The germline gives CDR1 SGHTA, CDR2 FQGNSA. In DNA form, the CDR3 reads TGTGCCAGCAGCCCCTCGGGGGGGGTGGCCAAAAACATTCAGTACTTC. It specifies CASSPSGGVAKNIQYF.

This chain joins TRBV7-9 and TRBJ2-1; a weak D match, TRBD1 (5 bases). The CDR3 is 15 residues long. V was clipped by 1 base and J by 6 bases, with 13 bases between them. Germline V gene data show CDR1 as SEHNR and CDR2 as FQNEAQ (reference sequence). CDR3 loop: CASSLGAGYGNEQFF. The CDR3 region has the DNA TGTGCCAGCAGCTTAGGGGCAGGGTATGGCAATGAGCAGTTCTTC.

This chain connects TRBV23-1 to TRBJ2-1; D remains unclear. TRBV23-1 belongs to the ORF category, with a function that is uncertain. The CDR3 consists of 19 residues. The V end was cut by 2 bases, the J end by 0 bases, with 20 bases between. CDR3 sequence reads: CASSQIPKNLESSYNEQFF. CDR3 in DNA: TGCGCCAGCAGTCAAATCCCCAAAAATCTGGAGAGCTCCTACAATGAGCAGTTCTTC.

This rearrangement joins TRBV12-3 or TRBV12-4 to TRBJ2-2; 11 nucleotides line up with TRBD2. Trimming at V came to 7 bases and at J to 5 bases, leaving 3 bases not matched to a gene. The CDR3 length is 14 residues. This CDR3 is CASTSSGRTGELFF. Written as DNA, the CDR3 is TGTGCCAGCACCTCTAGCGGGAGGACCGGGGAGCTGTTTTTT.

CDR3 coding DNA: TGTGCCAGCGCCTCAGGCGGGCGGGACTCCCCGTATTTT. Protein sequence: CASASGGRDSPYF. The chain joins TRBV28 to TRBJ2-3, with D perhaps matching TRBD2 (6 bases). Between the trimmed V and J ends, which lost 8 bases and 14 bases, there was a span of 23 bases. CDR1 is MDHEN and CDR2 is SYDVKM in the germline V gene. The CDR3 spans 13 residues.

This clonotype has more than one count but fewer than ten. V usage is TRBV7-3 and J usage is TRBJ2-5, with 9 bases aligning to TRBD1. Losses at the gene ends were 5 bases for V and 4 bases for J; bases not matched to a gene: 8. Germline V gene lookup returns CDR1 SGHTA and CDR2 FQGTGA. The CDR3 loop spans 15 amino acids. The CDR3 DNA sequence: TGTGCCAGCAGCAAAAACAGGGGGCAGATAGAGACCCAGTACTTC. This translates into CASSKNRGQIETQYF.

CDR3 in DNA: TGCGCCAGCAGCCTGGAGGGGGGACTAGCGGGAGTTTTGCCAGATACGCAGTATTTT. Its translation is CASSLEGGLAGVLPDTQYF. The J gene is TRBJ2-3, the V gene TRBV5-1; 14 nucleotides line up with TRBD2. CDR3 length equals 19 residues. The germline CDR1 and CDR2 sequences are SGHRS and YFSETQ. J gave up 4 bases and V 4 bases, and 14 bases lay outside the gene matches.

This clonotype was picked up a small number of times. The CDR3: CASSPRPTHTQYF. CDR3 bases: TGTGCCAGCAGCCCCCGACCGACTCATACGCAGTATTTT. V usage is TRBV7-2 and J usage is TRBJ2-3; D gene unclear. This CDR3 comprises 13 residues. Trimming pared 5 bases from V and 7 bases from J, leaving 13 bases between. Per the germline V gene, CDR1 is SGHTA and CDR2 is FQGNSA. Looking up the rest from reference TRBV7-2 and TRBJ2-3 gives the full variable domain: GAGVSQSPSNKVTEKGKDVELRCDPISGHTALYWYRQSLGQGLEFLIYFQGNSAPDKSGLPSDRFSAERTGGSVSTLTIQRTQQEDSAVYLCASSPRPTHTQYFGPGTRLTVL.

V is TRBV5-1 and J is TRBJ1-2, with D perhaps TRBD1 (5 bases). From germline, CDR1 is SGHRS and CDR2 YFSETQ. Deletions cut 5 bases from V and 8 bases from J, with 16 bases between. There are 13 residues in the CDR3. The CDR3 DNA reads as TGCGCCAGCAGGCCGACAGTGGAACTAGGCTACACCTTC. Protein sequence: CASRPTVELGYTF. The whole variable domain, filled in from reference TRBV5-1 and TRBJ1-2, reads KAGVTQTPRYLIKTRGQQVTLSCSPISGHRSVSWYQQTPGQGLQFLFEYFSETQRNKGNFPGRFSGRQFSNSRSEMNVSTLELGDSALYLCASRPTVELGYTFGSGTRLTVV.

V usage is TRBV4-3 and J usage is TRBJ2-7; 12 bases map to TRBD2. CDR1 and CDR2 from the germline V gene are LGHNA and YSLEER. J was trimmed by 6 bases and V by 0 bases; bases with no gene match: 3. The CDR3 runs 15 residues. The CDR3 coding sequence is TGCGCCAGCAGCCAAGAGGCTAGCGGGAGGGGCGAGCAGTACTTC. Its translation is CASSQEASGRGEQYF.

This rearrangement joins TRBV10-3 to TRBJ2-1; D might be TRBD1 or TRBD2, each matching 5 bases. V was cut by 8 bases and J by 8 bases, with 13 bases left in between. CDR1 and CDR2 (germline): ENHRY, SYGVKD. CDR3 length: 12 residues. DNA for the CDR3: TGTGCCATCGGGACCGCGAGTGATGAGCAGTTCTTC. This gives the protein CAIGTASDEQFF.

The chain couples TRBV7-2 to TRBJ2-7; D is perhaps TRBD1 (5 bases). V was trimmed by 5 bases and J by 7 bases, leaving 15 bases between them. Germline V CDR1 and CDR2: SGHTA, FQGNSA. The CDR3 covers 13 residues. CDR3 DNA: TGTGCCAGCAGCCCCAGGCAGGGTGGGGAGCAGTACTTC. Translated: CASSPRQGGEQYF.

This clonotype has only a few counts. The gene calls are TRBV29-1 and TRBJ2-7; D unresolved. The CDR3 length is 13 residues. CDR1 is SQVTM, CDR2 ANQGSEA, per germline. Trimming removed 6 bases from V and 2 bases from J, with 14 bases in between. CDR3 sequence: CSVAVGRTYEQYF. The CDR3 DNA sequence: TGCAGCGTGGCCGTAGGCAGAACCTACGAGCAGTACTTC.

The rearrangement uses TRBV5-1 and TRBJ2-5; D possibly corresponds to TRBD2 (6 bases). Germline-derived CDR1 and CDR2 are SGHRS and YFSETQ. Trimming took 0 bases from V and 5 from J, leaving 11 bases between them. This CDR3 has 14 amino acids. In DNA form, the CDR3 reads TGCGCCAGCAGCTTGGCCGGAGGGACCGAGACCCAGTACTTC. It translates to CASSLAGGTETQYF.

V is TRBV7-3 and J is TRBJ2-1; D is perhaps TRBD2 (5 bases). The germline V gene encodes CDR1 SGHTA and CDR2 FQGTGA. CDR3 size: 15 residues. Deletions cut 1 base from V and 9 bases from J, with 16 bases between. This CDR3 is CASSLRGQAWAEQFF. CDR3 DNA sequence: TGTGCCAGCAGCTTAAGAGGGCAAGCCTGGGCTGAGCAGTTCTTC.